Following are 21 T cell receptor beta chains from one sample sequenced in a study of blood T cell repertoires in COVID-19. The data were produced by immunoSEQ multiplex PCR, yet TCRdb's version contains in-frame clones alone and is incomplete. The profile shows approximately 46,000 clones, nearly 90% of them singletons. The sequenced sample was peripheral blood. The source is a man aged 50-60 years with active COVID-19.

V is TRBV30 and J is TRBJ2-7, with TRBD1 identical over 7 bases. Trimming removed 4 bases from V and 5 bases from J; junction bases left unmatched: 11. The CDR3 has 14 amino acids. Germline CDR1 GTSNPN, CDR2 SVGIG (reference sequence). The CDR3 coding sequence is TGTGCCTGGAAAATGCCGGGACAGATCCACGAGCAGTACTTC. Protein sequence: CAWKMPGQIHEQYF. The whole variable domain, remainder taken from reference TRBV30 and TRBJ2-7, is SQTIHQWPATLVQPVGSPLSLECTVEGTSNPNLYWYRQAAGRGLQLLFYSVGIGQISSEVPQNLSASRPQDRQFILSSKKLLLSDSGFYLCAWKMPGQIHEQYFGPGTRLTVT.

V usage is TRBV28 and J usage is TRBJ2-1; a possible D gene is TRBD2 (6 bases). Trimming shortened V by 2 bases and J by 6 bases, and 8 bases separated the two germline ends. Germline lookup yields CDR1 MDHEN and CDR2 SYDVKM. CDR3 size: 13 residues. CDR3 region: CASSLQGGNEQFF. Here the CDR3 DNA reads TGTGCCAGCAGTTTACAGGGAGGCAATGAGCAGTTCTTC. Using reference TRBV28 and TRBJ2-1 for the parts outside the CDR3, the full variable domain is DVKVTQSSRYLVKRTGEKVFLECVQDMDHENMFWYRQDPGLGLRLIYFSYDVKMKEKGDIPEGYSVSREKKERFSLILESASTNQTSMYLCASSLQGGNEQFFGPGTRLTVL.

Notes on this clone: No DNA is shown, since the ends of the CDR3 on it are uncertain; the CDR3 is the one TCRdb lists. The genes are TRBV19 and TRBJ1-2; TRBD1 is the table's D call, not checked against the DNA. The CDR3 spans 16 residues, counting both ends. Looked up from germline, CDR1 is LNHDA and CDR2 is SQIVND (reference sequence). CDR3 region: CASSMGVGRGNPMATF.

V and J are TRBV6-5 and TRBJ1-2, with D possibly matching TRBD1 (6 bases). Germline values: CDR1 MNHEY, CDR2 SVGAGI. This CDR3 comprises 15 residues. V was pared by 6 bases and J by 2 bases, with 16 bases between. For the CDR3, the DNA is TGTGCCAGCAGCTCGACAGGAATTCGGAACTATGGCTACACCTTC. Translation gives CASSSTGIRNYGYTF.

The rearrangement joins TRBV5-6 to TRBJ2-3, with 12 bases aligning to TRBD2. J lost 6 bases, V lost 4 bases, and 6 bases had no gene match. Germline CDR1 and CDR2: SGHDT and YYEEEE. The CDR3 covers 15 residues. As DNA, the CDR3 is TGTGCCAGCAGCCCTAGCGGGGGGGCCCGGGATACGCAGTATTTT. It specifies CASSPSGGARDTQYF. Complete variable domain (other parts from reference TRBV5-6 and TRBJ2-3): DAGVTQSPTHLIKTRGQQVTLRCSPKSGHDTVSWYQQALGQGPQFIFQYYEEEERQRGNFPDRFSGHQFPNYSSELNVNALLLGDSALYLCASSPSGGARDTQYFGPGTRLTVL.

In its sample, this clone was seen once. The rearrangement uses TRBV18 and TRBJ1-2; no firm D call. This CDR3 is built from 14 residues. V lost 2 bases to trimming and J lost 2 bases, with 9 bases between them. Germline assignment: CDR1 KGHSH and CDR2 LQKENI. CDR3 sequence reads: CASSPVAENYGYTF. The CDR3 nucleotides are TGTGCCAGCTCACCAGTGGCGGAGAACTATGGCTACACCTTC.

The V and J genes are TRBV18 and TRBJ2-4; D gene unclear. The V end lost 0 bases, the J end lost 5 bases, and 8 bases lay between the germline ends. This CDR3 is 14 amino acids long. Germline V gene data show CDR1 as KGHSH and CDR2 as LQKENI. The CDR3 DNA sequence: TGTGCCAGCTCACCACCGGAGTCTCAAAACATTCAGTACTTC. It specifies CASSPPESQNIQYF.

The chain links TRBV5-8 to TRBJ2-7; TRBD1 aligns across 7 bases. The CDR3 loop spans 14 amino acids. V lost 4 bases and J lost 4; bases outside the gene matches: 8. Germline lookup yields CDR1 SGHTS and CDR2 YDEGEE. CDR3 DNA sequence: TGTGCCAGCAGCCCGGTTACGGGACAGTACGAGCAGTACTTC. Protein product: CASSPVTGQYEQYF.

J is TRBJ1-1 and V is TRBV7-9; unclear D gene. The CDR3 has 13 amino acids. In germline, CDR1 is SEHNR, CDR2 FQNEAQ (reference sequence). Trimming took 7 bases from V and 9 from J, leaving 18 bases between them. The CDR3 sequence: CASTREGWPKAFF. The DNA for the CDR3 is TGTGCCAGCACCCGGGAGGGTTGGCCAAAAGCTTTCTTT.

Points on this clone: In the same sample, other DNA sequences code for this CDR3. The chain combines TRBV20-1 with TRBJ2-1, with 7 bases matching TRBD2. The CDR3 sequence is 19 residues long. Trimming took 3 bases from V and 6 from J; bases not matched to a gene: 23. The germline CDR1 and CDR2 sequences are DFQATT and SNEGSKA (reference sequence). The CDR3 bases are TGCAGTGCTAGTCCCAGGTGGGGACTTGCGGGGGTGTGGGGCAATGAGCAGTTCTTC. It codes for CSASPRWGLAGVWGNEQFF.

This chain connects TRBV19 to TRBJ1-2, with a weak D call TRBD1 (6 bases). Germline loops: CDR1 LNHDA, CDR2 SQIVND (reference sequence). Trimming shortened V by 5 bases and J by 7 bases, and 17 bases separated the two germline ends. This CDR3 has 14 amino acids. The CDR3 loop is CASSSSQGSGGYTF. The CDR3 DNA sequence: TGTGCCAGTAGTTCCTCTCAGGGGTCCGGTGGCTACACCTTC.

The rearrangement joins TRBV4-1 to TRBJ2-1; weak D call: TRBD1 (6 bases). CDR1 and CDR2 (germline): MGHRA, YSYEKL. There are 16 residues in the CDR3. The V gene lost 0 bases and the J gene lost 3 bases, with 12 bases spanning the gap. CDR3 sequence reads: CASSQETGTIYNEQFF. CDR3 sequence (DNA): TGCGCCAGCAGCCAAGAAACCGGGACAATCTACAATGAGCAGTTCTTC.

The chain joins TRBV7-2 to TRBJ1-5; 8 nucleotides line up with TRBD1. The CDR3 runs 15 residues. Unmatched junction bases numbered 5, after V lost 5 bases and J lost 2 bases. Germline-derived CDR1 and CDR2 are SGHTA and FQGNSA. The CDR3 loop is CASSPDRAGNQPQHF. The CDR3 bases are TGTGCCAGCAGCCCGGACAGGGCTGGCAATCAGCCCCAGCATTTT.

V and J are TRBV29-1 and TRBJ2-1; 10 bases are a match to TRBD2. CDR3 length: 14 amino acids. J lost 5 bases, V lost 4 bases, and 5 bases had no gene match. Germline V gene lookup returns CDR1 SQVTM and CDR2 ANQGSEA. The CDR3 coding sequence is TGCAGCGTTGCGGCTAGCGGGGGCAACAATGAGCAGTTCTTC. Amino acids: CSVAASGGNNEQFF.

The rearrangement uses TRBV5-4 and TRBJ1-4, with D unclear. CDR3 length: 13 amino acids. The V gene lost 4 bases and the J gene lost 8 bases, with 12 bases spanning the gap. Germline loops: CDR1 SGHNT, CDR2 YYREEE (reference sequence). CDR3 loop: CASSLWGVEKLFF. In DNA, the CDR3 is TGTGCCAGCAGCCTATGGGGAGTGGAAAAACTGTTTTTT. Together with reference TRBV5-4 and TRBJ1-4, the CDR3 gives the full variable domain: ETGVTQSPTHLIKTRGQQVTLRCSSQSGHNTVSWYQQALGQGPQFIFQYYREEENGRGNFPPRFSGLQFPNYSSELNVNALELDDSALYLCASSLWGVEKLFFGSGTQLSVL.

The chain recombines TRBV14 with TRBJ2-3; D call uncertain. Trimming removed 1 base from V and 0 bases from J, with 11 bases in between. This CDR3 has 16 amino acids. From germline, CDR1 is SGHDN and CDR2 FVKESK. The CDR3 here is CASSQGALVSTDTQYF. DNA for the CDR3: TGTGCCAGCAGCCAAGGGGCTCTCGTAAGCACAGATACGCAGTATTTT.

This chain uses TRBV7-9 with TRBJ1-1; 8 bases align to TRBD1. Losses at the gene ends were 3 bases for V and 5 bases for J; bases not matched to a gene: 5. Looked up from germline, CDR1 is SEHNR and CDR2 is FQNEAQ (reference sequence). The CDR3 has 14 residues. Here the CDR3 reads CASSFGTGGTEAFF. CDR3 sequence (DNA): TGTGCCAGCAGCTTCGGGACAGGAGGTACTGAAGCTTTCTTT.

This rearrangement joins TRBV4-3 to TRBJ1-4; D may be TRBD1 (5 bases). From germline, CDR1 is LGHNA and CDR2 YSLEER. CDR3 length: 18 amino acids. Trimming left V 0 bases short and J 0 bases short, with 14 bases between. The CDR3 DNA follows: TGCGCCAGCAGCCAAGAGAGGGGAGGACATGCAACTAATGAAAAACTGTTTTTT. The encoded protein is CASSQERGGHATNEKLFF.

The chain is built from TRBV27 and TRBJ1-4; the D is unclear. Germline assignment: CDR1 MNHEY and CDR2 SMNVEV (reference sequence). Deletions cut 8 bases from V and 0 bases from J, with 19 bases between. The CDR3 sequence is 17 residues long. DNA of the CDR3: TGTGCCAGCGGTCAGGCCGAGATGCTCTCAACTAATGAAAAACTGTTTTTT. As protein: CASGQAEMLSTNEKLFF. The variable domain in full, completed from reference TRBV27 and TRBJ1-4, reads EAQVTQNPRYLITVTGKKLTVTCSQNMNHEYMSWYRQDPGLGLRQIYYSMNVEVTDKGDVPEGYKVSRKEKRNFPLILESPSPNQTSLYFCASGQAEMLSTNEKLFFGSGTQLSVL.

The chain uses TRBV9 and TRBJ2-1; TRBD2 aligns across 10 bases. Trimming at V came to 4 bases and at J to 7 bases, leaving 8 bases not matched to a gene. The CDR3 runs 15 residues. Germline loops: CDR1 SGDLS, CDR2 YYNGEE. The CDR3 DNA is TGTGCCAGCAGCTCAGCGGGGGGGCTGGGAAATGAGCAGTTCTTC. Residues: CASSSAGGLGNEQFF.

The chain carries TRBV9 and TRBJ2-5, with D maybe TRBD1 (5 bases). From germline, CDR1 is SGDLS and CDR2 YYNGEE. V lost 4 bases, J lost 0 bases, and 19 bases lay in between. CDR3 length: 17 amino acids. The CDR3 nucleotides are TGTGCCAGCAGCATAAATCCCTCTCAGGACAACCAAGAGACCCAGTACTTC. This gives the protein CASSINPSQDNQETQYF.